Here is one TCR beta chain with its context. Its specificity is unknown. The sample comes from a study of cytomegalovirus exposure and HLA in healthy donors. Whole-study context: Of the donors genotyped, 398 in all, about 80% fell in the Caucasian-associated ancestry cluster.

Overall study results and limits: Using a false discovery rate of 0.05, a later analysis showed that about 16,000 TCR beta sequences were associated with HLA alleles. In a later analysis, most CMV-associated TCR beta chains appeared HLA-restricted.

The CDR3 consists of 14 residues. V shed 6 bases, J shed 7 bases, and the junction held 6 bases outside the gene matches. The germline gives CDR1 KGHSH, CDR2 LQKENI. PCR used 60 Vbeta primers and 13 Jbeta primers. Here immunoSEQ multiplex PCR was the method, and the copy in TCRdb shows in-frame clones only, minus some. The sample yields under 150,000 clones, roughly 80% seen once. The chain is built from TRBV18 and TRBJ2-1; 10 nucleotides match TRBD2. The material sequenced was PBMCs. The sequence was collected from a male donor in good health and CMV-seropositive. DNA for the CDR3: TGTGCCAGCTCGCCTAGCGGGAGAGTTAATGAGCAGTTCTTC. This translates into CASSPSGRVNEQFF. The full variable domain, its missing parts supplied by reference TRBV18 and TRBJ2-1, is NAGVMQNPRHLVRRRGQEARLRCSPMKGHSHVYWYRQLPEEGLKFMVYLQKENIIDESGMPKERFSAEFPKEGPSILRIQQVVRGDSAAYFCASSPSGRVNEQFFGPGTRLTVL.